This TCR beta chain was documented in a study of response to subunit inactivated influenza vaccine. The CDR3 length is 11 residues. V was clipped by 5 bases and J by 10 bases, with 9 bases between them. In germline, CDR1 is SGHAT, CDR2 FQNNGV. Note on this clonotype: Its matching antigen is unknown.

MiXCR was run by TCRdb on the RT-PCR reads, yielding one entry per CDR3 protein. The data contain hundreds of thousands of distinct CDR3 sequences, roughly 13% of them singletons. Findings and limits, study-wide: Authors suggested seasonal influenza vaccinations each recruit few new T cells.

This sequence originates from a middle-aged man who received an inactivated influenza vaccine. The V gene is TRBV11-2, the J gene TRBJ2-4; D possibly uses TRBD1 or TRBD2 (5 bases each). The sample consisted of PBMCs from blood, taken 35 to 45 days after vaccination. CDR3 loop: CASSTGPIQYF. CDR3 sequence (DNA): TGTGCCAGCAGCACGGGACCGATTCAGTACTTC. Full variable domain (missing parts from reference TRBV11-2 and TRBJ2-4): EAGVAQSPRYKIIEKRQSVAFWCNPISGHATLYWYQQILGQGPKLLIQFQNNGVVDDSQLPKDRFSAERLKGVDSTLKIQPAKLEDSAVYLCASSTGPIQYFGAGTRLSVL.